This TCR beta chain originates from a study of blood T cell repertoires in COVID-19. Method: immunoSEQ multiplex PCR; TCRdb's copy keeps in-frame clones and lacks some. Among 200,000 or so clones listed, 70% to 90% were seen once. The sequenced sample consisted of peripheral blood. The clonotype comes from a woman aged 40 to 50 who had recovered from COVID-19.

DNA of the CDR3: TGTGCCATCAGCTGGGACAGGGAGGCCACAGATACGCAGTATTTT. Its protein is CAISWDREATDTQYF. The chain employs TRBV10-3 and TRBJ2-3; TRBD1 matches 9 bases. The J segment lost 2 bases and the V segment lost 6 bases, leaving 6 bases of the junction unmatched. The CDR3 loop spans 15 amino acids. Per germline, CDR1 ENHRY and CDR2 SYGVKD.